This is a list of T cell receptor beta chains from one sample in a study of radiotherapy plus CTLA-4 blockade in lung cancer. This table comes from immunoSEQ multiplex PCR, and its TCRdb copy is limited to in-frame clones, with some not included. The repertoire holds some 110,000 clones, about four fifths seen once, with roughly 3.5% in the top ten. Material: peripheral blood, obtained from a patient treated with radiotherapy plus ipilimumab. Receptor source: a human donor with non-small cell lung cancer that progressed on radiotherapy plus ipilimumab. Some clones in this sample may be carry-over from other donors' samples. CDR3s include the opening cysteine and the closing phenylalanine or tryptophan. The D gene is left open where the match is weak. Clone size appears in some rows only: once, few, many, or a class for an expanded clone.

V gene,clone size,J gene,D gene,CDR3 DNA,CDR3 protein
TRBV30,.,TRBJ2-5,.,TGTGCCTGGAGTGCTGGGCGTTGGAAGATCGAAGAGACCCAGTACTTC,CAWSAGRWKIEETQYF
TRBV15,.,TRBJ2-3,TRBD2,TGTGCCACCAGCAGAGGGGTAGCGGGGGGGCCAGATACGCAGTATTTT,CATSRGVAGGPDTQYF
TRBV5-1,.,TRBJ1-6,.,TGCGCCAGCAGCGTATCAGGCAATTATAATTCACCCCTCCACTTT,CASSVSGNYNSPLHF
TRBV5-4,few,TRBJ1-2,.,TGTGCCAGCAGCTTGGATAACTATGGCTACACCTTC,CASSLDNYGYTF
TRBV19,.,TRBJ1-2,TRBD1,TGTGCCAGTAGTTTCTTGGACAGGGACGGCTACACCTTC,CASSFLDRDGYTF
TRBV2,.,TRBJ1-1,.,TGTGCCAGCAACCCACAGGGTGAGGGCACTGAAGCTTTCTTT,CASNPQGEGTEAFF
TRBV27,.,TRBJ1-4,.,TGTGCCAGCAGTTTCACCATGGCTGGGAATAATGAAAAACTGTTTTTT,CASSFTMAGNNEKLFF
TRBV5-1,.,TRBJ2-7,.,TGTGCCAGCTCCAAGGAGAGACTCATTTACGAGCAGTACTTC,CASSKERLIYEQYF
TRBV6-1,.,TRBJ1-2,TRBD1,TGTGCCAGCAGTTCCCGGACAGGGGGTAACTATGGCTACACCTTC,CASSSRTGGNYGYTF
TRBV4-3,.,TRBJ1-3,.,TGCGCCAGCAGCCAGAACAGGGCCTCTGGAAACACCATATATTTT,CASSQNRASGNTIYF
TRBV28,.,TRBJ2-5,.,TGTGCCAGCAGTTCAGGGAGAGAGACCCAGTACTTC,CASSSGRETQYF
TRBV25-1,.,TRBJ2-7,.,TGTGCCAGCAGTGACCCGAGGAGCTCCTACGAGCAGTACTTC,CASSDPRSSYEQYF
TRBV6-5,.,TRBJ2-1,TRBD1,TGTGCCAGCAGTTACGGGGGGAACAGGGGGAATGAGCAGTTCTTC,CASSYGGNRGNEQFF
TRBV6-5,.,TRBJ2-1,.,TGTGCCAGCAGTTACTCAGCAGGGGCCCTATACAATGAGCAGTTCTTC,CASSYSAGALYNEQFF
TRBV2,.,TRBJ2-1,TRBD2,TGTGCCAGCAGAAAGACTAGCGGGGGCCCTCCCTACAATGAGCAGTTCTTC,CASRKTSGGPPYNEQFF
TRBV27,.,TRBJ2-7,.,TGTGCCAGCAGTTCCAGGGTGACAGTGACCAAGGGGAACGAGCAGTACTTC,CASSSRVTVTKGNEQYF
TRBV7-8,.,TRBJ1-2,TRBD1,TGTGCCAGCAGCTTGGGACAGGGCCGAGTGGTATATGGCTACACCTTC,CASSLGQGRVVYGYTF
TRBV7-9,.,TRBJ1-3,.,TGTGCCAGCAGCTTAGTGGACAGCGCCCCAGGAAACACCATATATTTT,CASSLVDSAPGNTIYF